The 10 T cell receptor beta chains in this list originate from one sample, sequenced in a study of T-cell reconstitution after alpha-beta-depleted transplantation in children. Molecular barcoding with unique molecular identifiers was used for the TCRbeta library. MiXCR, run by TCRdb on the PCR reads, gives a single entry per CDR3 protein. The profile shows around 380,000 distinct CDR3 sequences, about a tenth of them singletons. The input for sequencing was PBMCs from the stem cell graft donor, taken from the stem cell graft. Source of these receptors: a human donor who donated a stem cell graft to a child with acute myeloid leukemia.

Ten or more counts support this clonotype. The rearrangement uses TRBV7-8 and TRBJ2-1, with 10 bases lining up with TRBD2. The CDR3 length is 15 residues. The trim removed 2 bases at V and 6 bases at J, leaving 4 bases unmatched. The germline V gene has CDR1 SGHVS and CDR2 FQNEAQ. As DNA, the CDR3 is TGTGCCAGCAGCTTATCGCTAGCGGGAGCCAATGAGCAGTTCTTC. Amino acid sequence: CASSLSLAGANEQFF.

This clonotype has only a few counts. The chain employs TRBV7-8 and TRBJ2-2, with D maybe TRBD1 (6 bases). Germline CDR1 is SGHVS and CDR2 is FQNEAQ. V dropped 3 bases and J dropped 6 bases, with 20 bases sitting between them. This CDR3 contains 17 residues. The CDR3 nucleotides are TGTGCCAGCAGCTTTGTTTGGGGGCGCCGCGCCTCCGGGGAGCTGTTTTTT. As protein: CASSFVWGRRASGELFF.

This clonotype was observed a few times. This sequence joins TRBV10-3 and TRBJ1-1, with 12 bases matching TRBD1. In germline, CDR1 is ENHRY, CDR2 SYGVKD. The CDR3 is 16 residues long. Trimming removed 6 bases from V and 6 bases from J; junction bases left unmatched: 11. CDR3 sequence reads: CAIRTGTGGGEAEAFF. CDR3 DNA: TGTGCCATCAGAACCGGGACAGGGGGCGGTGAGGCTGAAGCTTTCTTT.

The genes are TRBV21-1 and TRBJ2-7; TRBD2 is the table's D call, not checked against the DNA. TRBV21-1 is tagged as a pseudogene. The CDR3 covers 17 residues. CDR3 in amino acids: CASSKFKAGSYFLEQYV. The DNA for the CDR3 is TGTGCCAGCAGCAAATTCAAGGCGGGGTCCTATTTCTTAGAGCAGTACGTC.

This chain joins TRBV12-3 or TRBV12-4 and TRBJ1-2; TRBD1 matches at 7 bases. The CDR3 covers 13 residues. V was pared by 0 bases and J by 5 bases, with 0 bases of the junction left unmatched. The CDR3 is CASSLAGQYGYTF. DNA of the CDR3: TGTGCCAGCAGTTTAGCGGGACAGTATGGCTACACCTTC.

This sequence joins TRBV12-3 or TRBV12-4 and TRBJ2-5; 7 bases agree with TRBD2. The CDR3 totals 16 residues. J gave up 4 bases and V 6 bases, and 14 bases lay outside the gene matches. CDR3 coding DNA: TGTGCCAGCAGCCCCGGTCCGGGACTACGGCCAGAGACCCAGTACTTC. Encoded protein: CASSPGPGLRPETQYF.

In its sample, this clonotype was seen a few times. This rearrangement joins TRBV3-1 to TRBJ2-5; D remains unclear. CDR3 size: 13 residues. The V end was cut by 8 bases, the J end by 4 bases, with 14 bases between. Germline V gives CDR1 LGHDT, CDR2 YNNKEL (reference sequence). DNA for the CDR3: TGTGCCAGCGAAACTAAGGGCGGAGAGACCCAGTACTTC. Translation gives CASETKGGETQYF.

J is TRBJ2-3 and V is TRBV20-1; D gene unclear. V was shortened by 4 bases and J by 7 bases, with 9 bases between the two germline ends. There are 11 residues in the CDR3. Germline CDR1 reads DFQATT; CDR2 reads SNEGSKA (reference sequence). The CDR3 protein is CSANIVNTQYF. In DNA form, the CDR3 reads TGCAGTGCTAATATCGTGAATACGCAGTATTTT.

This clonotype was detected ten times or more. This chain connects TRBV20-1 to TRBJ1-2; D uncertain. The germline V and J ends were trimmed by 3 bases and 6 bases, with 8 bases remaining between them. The CDR3 consists of 11 residues. Germline loops: CDR1 DFQATT, CDR2 SNEGSKA (reference sequence). CDR3 in amino acids: CSARGGDGYTF. The CDR3 DNA sequence: TGCAGTGCTAGGGGCGGGGATGGCTACACCTTC.

The chain has TRBV27 and TRBJ1-4, with 7 bases that match TRBD1. J lost 7 bases, V lost 2 bases, and 10 bases had no gene match. The V gene's germline CDR1 is MNHEY and CDR2 SMNVEV (reference sequence). The CDR3 length is 16 residues. CDR3 sequence (DNA): TGTGCCAGCAGTTTACTTGGATACAGGGGAAGTGAAAAACTGTTTTTT. Translated, it gives CASSLLGYRGSEKLFF.